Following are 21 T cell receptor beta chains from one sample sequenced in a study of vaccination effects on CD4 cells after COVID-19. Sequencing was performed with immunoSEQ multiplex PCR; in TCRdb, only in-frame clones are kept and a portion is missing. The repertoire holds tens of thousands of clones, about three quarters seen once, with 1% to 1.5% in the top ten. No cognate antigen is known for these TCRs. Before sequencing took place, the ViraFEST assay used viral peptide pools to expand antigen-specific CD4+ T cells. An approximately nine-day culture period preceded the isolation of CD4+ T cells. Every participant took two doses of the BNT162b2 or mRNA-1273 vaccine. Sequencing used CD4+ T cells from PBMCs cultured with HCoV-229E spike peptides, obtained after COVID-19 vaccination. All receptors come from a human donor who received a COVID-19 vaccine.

Here the CDR3 DNA reads TGTGCCAGCAGTTACTCTGGGGGGCAGACAGATACGCAGTATTTT. Amino acid sequence: CASSYSGGQTDTQYF. The rearrangement joins TRBV6-6 to TRBJ2-3, with D perhaps TRBD1 or TRBD2 (6 bases each). The CDR3 covers 15 residues. The ends were cut back, 0 bases at V and 3 bases at J, with 10 bases in the middle. The germline V gene encodes CDR1 MNHNY and CDR2 SVGAGI (reference sequence).

The CDR3 spells CASSLRSGELFF. CDR3 nucleotides: TGTGCCAGCAGTTTGCGGAGCGGGGAGCTGTTTTTT. The gene calls are TRBV6-5 and TRBJ2-2; D is undetermined. The CDR3 loop spans 12 amino acids. Germline-derived CDR1 and CDR2 are MNHEY and SVGAGI. Between the trimmed V and J ends, which lost 4 bases and 7 bases, there was a span of 7 bases.

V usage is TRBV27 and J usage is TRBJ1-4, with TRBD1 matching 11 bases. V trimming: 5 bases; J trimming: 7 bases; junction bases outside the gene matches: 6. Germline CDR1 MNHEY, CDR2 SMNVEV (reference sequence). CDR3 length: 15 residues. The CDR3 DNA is TGTGCCAGCAGTCCATACGGGACAGGGGGTGAAAAACTGTTTTTT. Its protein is CASSPYGTGGEKLFF. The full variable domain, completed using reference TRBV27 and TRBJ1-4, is EAQVTQNPRYLITVTGKKLTVTCSQNMNHEYMSWYRQDPGLGLRQIYYSMNVEVTDKGDVPEGYKVSRKEKRNFPLILESPSPNQTSLYFCASSPYGTGGEKLFFGSGTQLSVL.

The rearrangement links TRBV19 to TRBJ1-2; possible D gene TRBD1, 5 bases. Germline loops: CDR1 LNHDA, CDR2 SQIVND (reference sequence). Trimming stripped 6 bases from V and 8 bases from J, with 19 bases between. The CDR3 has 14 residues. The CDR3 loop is CASRIPGLSGGYTF. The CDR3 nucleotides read TGTGCCAGTAGGATCCCGGGACTCTCTGGGGGCTACACCTTC.

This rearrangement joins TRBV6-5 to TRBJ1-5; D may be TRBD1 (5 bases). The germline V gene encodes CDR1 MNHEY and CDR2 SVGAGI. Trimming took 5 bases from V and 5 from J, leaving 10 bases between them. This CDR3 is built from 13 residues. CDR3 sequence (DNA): TGTGCCAGCAGTCGGGGGGGATATCAGCCCCAGCATTTT. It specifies CASSRGGYQPQHF.

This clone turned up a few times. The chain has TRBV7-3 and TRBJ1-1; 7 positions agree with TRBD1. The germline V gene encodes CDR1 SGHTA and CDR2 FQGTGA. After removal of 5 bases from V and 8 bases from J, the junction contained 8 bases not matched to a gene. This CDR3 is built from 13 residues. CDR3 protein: CASSADRPGEAFF. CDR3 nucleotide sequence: TGTGCCAGCAGCGCGGACAGGCCGGGGGAAGCTTTCTTT.

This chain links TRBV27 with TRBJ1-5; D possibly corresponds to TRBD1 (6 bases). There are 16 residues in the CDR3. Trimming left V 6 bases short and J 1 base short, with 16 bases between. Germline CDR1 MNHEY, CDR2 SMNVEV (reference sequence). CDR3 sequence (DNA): TGTGCCAGCAGCCCACTACAGGGAGTCAGCAATCAGCCCCAGCATTTT. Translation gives CASSPLQGVSNQPQHF.

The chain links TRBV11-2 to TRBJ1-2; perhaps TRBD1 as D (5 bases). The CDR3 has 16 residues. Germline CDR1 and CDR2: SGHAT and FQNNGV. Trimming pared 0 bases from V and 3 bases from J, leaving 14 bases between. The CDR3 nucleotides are TGTGCCAGCAGCTTAGAACGGACACGGTTCTACTATGGCTACACCTTC. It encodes CASSLERTRFYYGYTF.

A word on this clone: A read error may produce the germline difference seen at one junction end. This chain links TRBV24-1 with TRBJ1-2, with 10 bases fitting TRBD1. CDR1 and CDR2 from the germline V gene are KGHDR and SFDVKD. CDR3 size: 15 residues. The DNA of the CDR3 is TGTGCCACCAGTGATTCCACCGGGACAGGGGATGGTTACACCTTC. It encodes CATSDSTGTGDGYTF.

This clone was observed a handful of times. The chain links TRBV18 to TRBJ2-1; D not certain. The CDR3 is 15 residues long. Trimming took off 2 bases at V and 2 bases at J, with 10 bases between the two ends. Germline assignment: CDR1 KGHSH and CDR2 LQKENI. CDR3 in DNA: TGTGCCAGCTCACCAAAGAGCCGGACCTACAATGAGCAGTTCTTC. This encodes CASSPKSRTYNEQFF.

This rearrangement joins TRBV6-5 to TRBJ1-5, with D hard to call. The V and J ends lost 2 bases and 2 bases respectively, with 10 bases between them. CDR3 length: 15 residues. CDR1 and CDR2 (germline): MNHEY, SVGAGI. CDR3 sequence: CASSYRGVGNQPQHF. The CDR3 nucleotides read TGTGCCAGCAGTTACCGAGGTGTTGGCAATCAGCCCCAGCATTTT.

Here the CDR3 reads CASSPPGGGRTDTQYF. CDR3 DNA: TGCGCCAGCAGCCCACCTGGCGGGGGCCGCACAGATACGCAGTATTTT. The chain couples TRBV5-1 to TRBJ2-3, with D possibly matching TRBD2 (7 bases). This CDR3 has 16 residues. The V and J ends lost 4 bases and 1 base respectively, with 16 bases between them. CDR1 SGHRS and CDR2 YFSETQ come from the germline V gene. The whole variable domain, remainder taken from reference TRBV5-1 and TRBJ2-3, is KAGVTQTPRYLIKTRGQQVTLSCSPISGHRSVSWYQQTPGQGLQFLFEYFSETQRNKGNFPGRFSGRQFSNSRSEMNVSTLELGDSALYLCASSPPGGGRTDTQYFGPGTRLTVL.

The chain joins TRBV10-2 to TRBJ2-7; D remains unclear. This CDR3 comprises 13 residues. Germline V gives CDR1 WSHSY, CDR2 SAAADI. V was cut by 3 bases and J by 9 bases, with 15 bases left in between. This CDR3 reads CASSDLGPRGQYV. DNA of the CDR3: TGCGCCAGCAGTGATTTGGGCCCCCGAGGGCAGTACGTC.

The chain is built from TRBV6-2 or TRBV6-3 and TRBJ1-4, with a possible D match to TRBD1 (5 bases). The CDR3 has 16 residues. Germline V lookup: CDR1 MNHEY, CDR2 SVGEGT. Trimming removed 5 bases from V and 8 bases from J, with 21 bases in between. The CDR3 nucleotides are TGTGCCAGCAGTCCCCTACCCGGGACCAGAAGGGAAAAACTGTTTTTT. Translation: CASSPLPGTRREKLFF.

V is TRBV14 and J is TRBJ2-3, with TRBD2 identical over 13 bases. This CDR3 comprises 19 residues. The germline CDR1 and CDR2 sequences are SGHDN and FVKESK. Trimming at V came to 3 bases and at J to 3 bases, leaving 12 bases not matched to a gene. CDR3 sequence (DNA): TGTGCCAGCAGCCATCCCGGACTAGCGGGGGCCGGGGGGACAGATACGCAGTATTTT. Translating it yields CASSHPGLAGAGGTDTQYF.

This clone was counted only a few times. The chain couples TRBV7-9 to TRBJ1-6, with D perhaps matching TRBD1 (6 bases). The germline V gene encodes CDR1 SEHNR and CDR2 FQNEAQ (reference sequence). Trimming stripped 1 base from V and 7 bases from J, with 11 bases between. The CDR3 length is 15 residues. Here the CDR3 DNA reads TGTGCCAGCAGCTTAGGGGACACTACCAATTCACCCCTCCACTTT. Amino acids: CASSLGDTTNSPLHF.

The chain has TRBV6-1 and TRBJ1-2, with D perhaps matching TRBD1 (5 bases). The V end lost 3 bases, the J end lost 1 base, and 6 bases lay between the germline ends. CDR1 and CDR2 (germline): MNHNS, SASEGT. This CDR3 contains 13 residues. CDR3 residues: CASSDGGNYGYTF. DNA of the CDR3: TGTGCCAGCAGTGACGGGGGTAACTATGGCTACACCTTC.

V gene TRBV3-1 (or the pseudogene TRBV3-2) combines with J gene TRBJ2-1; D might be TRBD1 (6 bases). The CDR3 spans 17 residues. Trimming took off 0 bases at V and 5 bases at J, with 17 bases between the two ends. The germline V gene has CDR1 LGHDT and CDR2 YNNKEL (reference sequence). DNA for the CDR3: TGTGCCAGCAGCCAAGAGTACTCGGGACAAGCCCACAATGAGCAGTTCTTC. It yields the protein CASSQEYSGQAHNEQFF.

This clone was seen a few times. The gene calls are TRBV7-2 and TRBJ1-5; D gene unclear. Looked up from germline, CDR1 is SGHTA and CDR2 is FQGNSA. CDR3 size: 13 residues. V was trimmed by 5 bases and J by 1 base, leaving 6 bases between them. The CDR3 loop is CASSLDSNQPQHF. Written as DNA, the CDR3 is TGTGCCAGCAGCCTGGACAGCAATCAGCCCCAGCATTTT.

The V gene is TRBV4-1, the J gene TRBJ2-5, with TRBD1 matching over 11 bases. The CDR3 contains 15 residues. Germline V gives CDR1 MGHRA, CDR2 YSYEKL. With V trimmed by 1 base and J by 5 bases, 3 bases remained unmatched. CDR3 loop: CASSQGDRGMETQYF. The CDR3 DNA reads TGCGCCAGCAGCCAAGGGGACAGGGGGATGGAGACCCAGTACTTC.

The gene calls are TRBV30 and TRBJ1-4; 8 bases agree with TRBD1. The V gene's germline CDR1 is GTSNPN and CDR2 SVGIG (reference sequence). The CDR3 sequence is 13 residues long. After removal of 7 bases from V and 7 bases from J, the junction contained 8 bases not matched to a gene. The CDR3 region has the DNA TGTGCCTTTAACAGGGGGTTCGCTGAAAAACTGTTTTTT. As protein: CAFNRGFAEKLFF.